A single sample gave rise to the 15 T cell receptor beta chains below, sequenced in a study of T cell changes during pregnancy in multiple sclerosis. Method: immunoSEQ multiplex PCR; TCRdb's copy keeps in-frame clones and lacks some. This table holds about 59,000 clones, roughly 94% found once. The material sequenced was CD8+ T cells from peripheral blood mononuclear cells, taken after pregnancy. The receptors shown here come from a female donor with multiple sclerosis, enrolled in a pregnancy study.

This chain joins TRBV25-1 and TRBJ2-6; no clear D gene. Trimming shortened V by 3 bases and J by 1 base, and 10 bases separated the two germline ends. From germline, CDR1 is MGHDK and CDR2 SYGVNS. This CDR3 has 16 residues. This chain's CDR3 is CASSDTQASGANVLTF. As DNA, the CDR3 is TGTGCCAGCAGTGATACGCAGGCGTCTGGGGCCAACGTCCTGACTTTC.

The chain combines TRBV15 with TRBJ2-3, with 8 positions matching TRBD1. This CDR3 has 14 residues. V was clipped by 5 bases and J by 5 bases; unmatched bases: 6. Germline lookup yields CDR1 LNHNV and CDR2 YYDKDF (reference sequence). CDR3 sequence: CATSVQTGGDTQYF. The DNA for the CDR3 is TGTGCCACCAGCGTTCAAACAGGGGGAGATACGCAGTATTTT.

V usage is TRBV27 and J usage is TRBJ2-3; the D gene is possibly TRBD1 (5 bases). Germline CDR1 reads MNHEY; CDR2 reads SMNVEV (reference sequence). Trimming shortened V by 4 bases and J by 2 bases, and 19 bases separated the two germline ends. The CDR3 contains 17 residues. The CDR3 is CASSSPTLRQNTDTQYF. The CDR3 nucleotides read TGTGCCAGCAGTTCTCCCACCCTTAGACAGAACACAGATACGCAGTATTTT.

This clone was seen a single time. V and J are TRBV6-6 and TRBJ2-7; weak D call: TRBD1 (5 bases). This CDR3 is built from 12 residues. Looked up from germline, CDR1 is MNHNY and CDR2 is SVGAGI (reference sequence). Deletions cut 4 bases from V and 3 bases from J, with 7 bases between. The CDR3, as DNA: TGTGCCAGCAGTTTCGACAGCTACGAGCAGTACTTC. This encodes CASSFDSYEQYF.

The chain uses TRBV7-8 and TRBJ2-7, with 7 positions matching TRBD1. J lost 4 bases, V lost 3 bases, and 6 bases had no gene match. Germline V lookup: CDR1 SGHVS, CDR2 FQNEAQ. The CDR3 contains 14 residues. The CDR3 bases are TGTGCCAGCAGCTTTGACGGACAGGTTTACGAGCAGTACTTC. Translation gives CASSFDGQVYEQYF.

This clone was found once. The chain combines TRBV14 with TRBJ1-4; tentative D call: TRBD1 (5 bases). The length of the CDR3 is 16 residues. The germline V and J ends were trimmed by 1 base and 0 bases, with 9 bases remaining between them. Germline-derived CDR1 and CDR2 are SGHDN and FVKESK. The CDR3 protein is CASSQAGFATNEKLFF. CDR3 DNA: TGTGCCAGCAGCCAAGCAGGGTTTGCAACTAATGAAAAACTGTTTTTT.

The CDR3 here is CASNARDAFSGGYTF. In DNA form, the CDR3 reads TGTGCCAGCAACGCGCGGGACGCTTTCTCGGGGGGCTACACCTTC. This chain uses TRBV6-1 with TRBJ1-2, with TRBD1 as a possible D gene (5 bases). Germline CDR1 is MNHNS and CDR2 is SASEGT. This CDR3 contains 15 residues. V dropped 7 bases and J dropped 8 bases, with 23 bases sitting between them.

This chain connects TRBV7-9 to TRBJ2-3, with TRBD2 as a possible D gene (6 bases). The CDR3 runs 14 residues. Germline V gene data show CDR1 as SEHNR and CDR2 as FQNEAQ (reference sequence). V dropped 5 bases and J dropped 6 bases, with 15 bases sitting between them. DNA for the CDR3: TGTGCCAGCAGCCAGGGACTGGCCCCGGATACGCAGTATTTT. It translates to CASSQGLAPDTQYF.

As DNA, the CDR3 is TGTGCCAGCTTTGTTGGGGCCGGGCTTGGCTACACCTTC. Its protein product is CASFVGAGLGYTF. The genes are TRBV28 and TRBJ1-2; the D gene is possibly TRBD1 (5 bases). The V end lost 8 bases, the J end lost 7 bases, and 17 bases lay between the germline ends. The CDR3 runs to 13 residues. CDR1 MDHEN and CDR2 SYDVKM come from the germline V gene.

The CDR3 DNA reads as TGCGCCAGCAGCATAGGACTAGCGGGAGGTTTCAATGAGCAGTTCTTC. It translates to CASSIGLAGGFNEQFF. This chain links TRBV5-1 with TRBJ2-1, with TRBD2 identical over 14 bases. Trimming took 4 bases from V and 6 from J; bases not matched to a gene: 6. CDR1 SGHRS and CDR2 YFSETQ come from the germline V gene. The CDR3 covers 16 residues.

The chain links TRBV13 to TRBJ2-2, with 11 bases fitting TRBD1. The germline V gene encodes CDR1 PRHDT and CDR2 FYEKMQ (reference sequence). There are 15 residues in the CDR3. The V gene end was trimmed by 5 bases and the J gene end by 7 bases; junction bases not matched to a gene: 6. The CDR3 region is CASSAAGQGDGELFF. Here the CDR3 DNA reads TGTGCCAGCAGCGCAGCGGGACAGGGGGACGGGGAGCTGTTTTTT. The full variable domain, its missing parts supplied by reference TRBV13 and TRBJ2-2, is AAGVIQSPRHLIKEKRETATLKCYPIPRHDTVYWYQQGPGQDPQFLISFYEKMQSDKGSIPDRFSAQQFSDYHSELNMSSLELGDSALYFCASSAAGQGDGELFFGEGSRLTVL.

This chain joins TRBV28 and TRBJ2-1, with D perhaps TRBD1 (5 bases). Trimming stripped 6 bases from V and 7 bases from J, with 13 bases between. The CDR3 covers 13 residues. Germline V gene data show CDR1 as MDHEN and CDR2 as SYDVKM. As DNA, the CDR3 is TGTGCCAGCAGGCCCACAGGTGTAAATGAGCAGTTCTTC. Protein product: CASRPTGVNEQFF.

V gene TRBV15 combines with J gene TRBJ2-7; 8 bases map to TRBD1. The junction had 5 bases not matched to a gene; V was cut back by 4 bases and J by 3 bases. CDR1 LNHNV and CDR2 YYDKDF come from the germline V gene (reference sequence). The CDR3 extends over 14 amino acids. CDR3 nucleotides: TGTGCCACCAGCACCGGGACAGGTCTCTACGAGCAGTACTTC. Translated: CATSTGTGLYEQYF.

V gene TRBV9 combines with J gene TRBJ1-5; TRBD1 is a possible D gene (5 bases). Germline V gene lookup returns CDR1 SGDLS and CDR2 YYNGEE. The CDR3 length is 15 residues. Trimming cost V 0 bases and J 6 bases, with 13 bases left between them. CDR3 coding DNA: TGTGCCAGCAGCGTAGGTGCATCGGGGGGTCAGCCCCAGCATTTT. Residues: CASSVGASGGQPQHF.

A single count supports this clone. V gene TRBV29-1 combines with J gene TRBJ1-1; TRBD1 agrees at 8 bases. This CDR3 spans 13 amino acids. Germline values: CDR1 SQVTM, CDR2 ANQGSEA. The ends lost 7 bases at V and 1 base at J; junction bases unmatched: 5. The CDR3 DNA follows: TGCAGCGCCCGGACAGGGAAGAACACTGAAGCTTTCTTT. This sequence encodes CSARTGKNTEAFF.